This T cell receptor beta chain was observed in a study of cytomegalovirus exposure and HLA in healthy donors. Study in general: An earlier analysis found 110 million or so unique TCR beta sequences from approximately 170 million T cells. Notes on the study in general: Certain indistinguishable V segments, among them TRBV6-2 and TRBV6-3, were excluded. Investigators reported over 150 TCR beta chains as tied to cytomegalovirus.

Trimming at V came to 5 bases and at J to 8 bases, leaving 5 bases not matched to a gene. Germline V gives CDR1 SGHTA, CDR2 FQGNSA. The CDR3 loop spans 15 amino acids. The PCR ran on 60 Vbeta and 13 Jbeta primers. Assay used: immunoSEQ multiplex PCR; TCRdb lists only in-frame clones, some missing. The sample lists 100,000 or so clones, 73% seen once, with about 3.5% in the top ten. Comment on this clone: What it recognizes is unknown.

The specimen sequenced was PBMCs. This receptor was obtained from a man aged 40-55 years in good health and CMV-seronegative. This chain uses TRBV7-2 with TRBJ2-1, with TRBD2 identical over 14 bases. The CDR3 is CASSATSGGAHEQFF. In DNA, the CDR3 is TGTGCCAGCAGCGCGACTAGCGGGGGGGCTCATGAGCAGTTCTTC.